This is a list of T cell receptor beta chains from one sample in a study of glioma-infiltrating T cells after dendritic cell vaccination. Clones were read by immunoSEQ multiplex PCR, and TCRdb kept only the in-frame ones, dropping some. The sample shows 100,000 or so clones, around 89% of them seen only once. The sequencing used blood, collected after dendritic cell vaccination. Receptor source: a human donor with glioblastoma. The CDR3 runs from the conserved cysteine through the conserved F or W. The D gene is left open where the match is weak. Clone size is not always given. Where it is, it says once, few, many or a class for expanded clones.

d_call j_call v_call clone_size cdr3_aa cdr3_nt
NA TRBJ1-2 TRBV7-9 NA CASSLGAGKDTF TGTGCCAGCAGCTTAGGGGCAGGGAAAGACACCTTC
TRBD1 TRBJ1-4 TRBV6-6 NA CASSSGQGLEKLFF TGTGCCAGCAGTTCAGGACAGGGGCTCGAAAAACTGTTTTTT
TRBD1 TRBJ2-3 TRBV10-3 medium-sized CAISPQGQNTDTQYF TGTGCCATCAGTCCGCAGGGACAGAACACAGATACGCAGTATTTT
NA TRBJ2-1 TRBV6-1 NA CASSEAAGLTTEQFF TGTGCCAGCAGTGAAGCGGCGGGCCTAACTACTGAGCAGTTCTTC
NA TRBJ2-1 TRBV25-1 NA CASSLANGEQFF TGTGCCAGCAGTCTAGCGAACGGTGAGCAGTTCTTC
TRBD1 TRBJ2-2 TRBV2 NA CASRVGTGGAGELFF TGTGCCAGCAGAGTCGGGACAGGGGGGGCCGGGGAGCTGTTTTTT
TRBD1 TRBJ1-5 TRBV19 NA CASSIGTGGRQPQHF TGTGCCAGTAGTATAGGTACAGGGGGCCGTCAGCCCCAGCATTTT
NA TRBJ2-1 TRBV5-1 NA CASSLSASWSEQFF TGCGCCAGCAGCTTGTCTGCTAGCTGGAGTGAGCAGTTCTTC
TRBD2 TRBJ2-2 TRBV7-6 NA CASSLATSGGARTGELFF TGTGCCAGCAGCTTAGCGACTAGCGGGGGGGCCAGAACCGGGGAGCTGTTTTTT
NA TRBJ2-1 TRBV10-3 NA CAISEFAGGDEQFF TGTGCCATCAGTGAGTTCGCGGGCGGGGATGAGCAGTTCTTC
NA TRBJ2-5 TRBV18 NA CASSLIGLSPQETQYF TGTGCCAGCTCCCTCATTGGACTCAGCCCTCAAGAGACCCAGTACTTC
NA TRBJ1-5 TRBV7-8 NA CASSFTGSGNQPQHF TGTGCCAGCAGCTTCACAGGTTCGGGCAATCAGCCCCAGCATTTT
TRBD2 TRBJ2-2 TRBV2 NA CASSGLAGVSTGELFF TGTGCCAGCAGTGGACTAGCGGGAGTGTCCACCGGGGAGCTGTTTTTT
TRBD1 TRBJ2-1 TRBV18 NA CASSPGDRGLYEQFF TGTGCCAGCTCACCAGGCGACAGGGGGCTCTATGAGCAGTTCTTC
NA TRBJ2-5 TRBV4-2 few CASSQGSRETQYF TGTGCCAGCAGCCAAGGGTCGCGGGAGACCCAGTACTTC
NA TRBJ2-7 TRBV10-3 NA CAIRWTLETDEQYF TGTGCCATCAGATGGACTCTTGAAACGGACGAGCAGTACTTC
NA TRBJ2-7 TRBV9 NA CASSVGGISYEQYF TGTGCCAGCAGCGTAGGGGGCATCTCCTACGAGCAGTACTTC
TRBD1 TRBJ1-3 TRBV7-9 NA CASSLLNKTSGTGQNTIYF TGTGCCAGCAGCTTACTAAACAAGACTTCCGGGACAGGGCAAAACACCATATATTTT
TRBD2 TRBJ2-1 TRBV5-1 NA CASSLAISTLAGVSEQFF TGCGCCAGCAGCTTGGCCATATCTACTCTAGCGGGGGTAAGTGAGCAGTTCTTC
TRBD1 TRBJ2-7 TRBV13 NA CASSIGQVNEQYF TGTGCCAGCAGCATCGGACAGGTCAACGAGCAGTACTTC
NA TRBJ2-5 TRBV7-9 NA CASGPGGQETQYF TGTGCCAGCGGTCCTGGAGGGCAAGAGACCCAGTACTTC
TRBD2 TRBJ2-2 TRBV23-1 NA CASSLLETSGGSGELFF TGCGCCAGCAGTCTACTTGAGACTAGCGGGGGGTCCGGGGAGCTGTTTTTT
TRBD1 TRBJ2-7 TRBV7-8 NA CASTPPGQGFNEQYF TGTGCCAGCACCCCTCCGGGACAGGGGTTCAACGAGCAGTACTTC
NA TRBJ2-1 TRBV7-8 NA CASSLVRGEQFF TGTGCCAGCAGCTTAGTGCGGGGAGAGCAGTTCTTC
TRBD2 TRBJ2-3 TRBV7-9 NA CASSLGSSGSTDTQYF TGTGCCAGCAGCTTAGGGTCTAGCGGAAGCACAGATACGCAGTATTTT
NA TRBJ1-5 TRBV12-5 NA CASGLVVQFNQPQHF TGTGCTAGTGGTTTGGTGGTCCAGTTCAATCAGCCCCAGCATTTT
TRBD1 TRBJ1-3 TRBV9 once CASSPRIDRESGNTIYF TGTGCCAGCAGCCCCCGAATTGACAGGGAGTCTGGAAACACCATATATTTT
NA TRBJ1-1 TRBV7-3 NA CASSLEPNTEAFF TGTGCCAGCAGCTTGGAGCCGAACACTGAAGCTTTCTTT
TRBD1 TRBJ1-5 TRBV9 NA CASSAHPTGFSNQPQHF TGTGCCAGCAGCGCCCATCCGACAGGGTTTAGCAATCAGCCCCAGCATTTT
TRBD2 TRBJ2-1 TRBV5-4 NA CASSLGGTSVYEQFF TGTGCCAGCAGCTTAGGCGGGACTAGCGTCTATGAGCAGTTCTTC
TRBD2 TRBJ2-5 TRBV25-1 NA CASSEGSGSKETQYF TGTGCCAGCAGTGAAGGTAGCGGGAGTAAAGAGACCCAGTACTTC
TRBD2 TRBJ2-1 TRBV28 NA CASSLRGTSFDEQFF TGTGCCAGCAGTTTAAGAGGGACTAGTTTTGATGAGCAGTTCTTC
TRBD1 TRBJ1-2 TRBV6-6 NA CASRPGQNNYGYTF TGTGCCAGCAGGCCGGGACAGAATAACTATGGCTACACCTTC
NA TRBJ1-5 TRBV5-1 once CASSLGPQGTGQHF TGCGCCAGCAGCTTGGGGCCACAGGGTACGGGCCAGCATTTT
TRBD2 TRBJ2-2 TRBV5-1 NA CASSGGTSGVNTGELFF TGCGCCAGCAGCGGGGGAACTAGCGGGGTGAACACCGGGGAGCTGTTTTTT
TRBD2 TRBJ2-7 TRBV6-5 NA CASRWGGSSYEQYF TGTGCCAGCAGATGGGGAGGGAGCTCCTACGAGCAGTACTTC
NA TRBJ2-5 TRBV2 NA CASTPSPGREETQYF TGTGCCAGCACCCCGTCGCCAGGTCGGGAGGAGACCCAGTACTTC
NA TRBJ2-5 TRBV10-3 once CAVGGTVGETQYF TGTGCCGTTGGCGGGACGGTTGGGGAGACCCAGTACTTC
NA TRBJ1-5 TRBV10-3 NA CAISVGQGENQPQHF TGTGCCATCAGTGTTGGTCAGGGCGAAAATCAGCCCCAGCATTTT
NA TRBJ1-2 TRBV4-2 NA CASSQVGAGGADYGYTF TGTGCCAGCAGCCAAGTAGGGGCGGGGGGCGCCGACTATGGCTACACCTTC
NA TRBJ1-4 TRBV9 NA CASSPRQDGGKLFF TGTGCCAGCAGCCCACGACAGGATGGGGGAAAACTGTTTTTT
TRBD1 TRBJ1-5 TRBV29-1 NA CSVADRPSGPQHF TGCAGCGTGGCGGACAGGCCCTCGGGGCCCCAGCATTTT
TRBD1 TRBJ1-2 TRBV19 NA CASSIGTAALYGYTF TGTGCCAGTAGTATTGGGACAGCCGCGTTATATGGCTACACCTTC
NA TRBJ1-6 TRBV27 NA CASSSNGSPLHF TGTGCCAGCAGTTCCAACGGTTCACCCCTCCACTTT
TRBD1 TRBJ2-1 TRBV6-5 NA CASRGTGGNEQFF TGTGCCAGTCGCGGGACAGGAGGTAATGAGCAGTTCTTC
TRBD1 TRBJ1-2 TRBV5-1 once CASRVGQGASYYGYTF TGCGCCAGCAGGGTCGGACAGGGGGCCTCTTACTATGGCTACACCTTC
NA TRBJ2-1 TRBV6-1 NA CASSEREYNEQFF TGTGCCAGCAGCGAACGGGAGTACAATGAGCAGTTCTTC
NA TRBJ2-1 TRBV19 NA CASRGQGGFEQFF TGTGCCAGTAGGGGGCAGGGCGGTTTTGAGCAGTTCTTC
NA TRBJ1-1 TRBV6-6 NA CASSTPGAEAFF TGTGCCAGCAGTACGCCGGGGGCTGAAGCTTTCTTT
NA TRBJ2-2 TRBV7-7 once CASSLARGTGELFF TGTGCTAGCAGCTTAGCCAGGGGCACCGGGGAGCTGTTTTTT
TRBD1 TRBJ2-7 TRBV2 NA CASRHRGRGTYEQYF TGTGCCAGCAGGCACAGGGGGCGCGGAACCTACGAGCAGTACTTC
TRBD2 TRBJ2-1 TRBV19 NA CASSPGTTNEQFF TGTGCCAGTAGTCCCGGGACTACCAATGAGCAGTTCTTC
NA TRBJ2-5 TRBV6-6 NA CATGEGVKTQYF TGTGCCACCGGAGAAGGAGTGAAGACCCAGTACTTC
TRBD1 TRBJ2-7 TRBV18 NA CASSSGTGPYEQYF TGTGCCAGCTCATCCGGGACAGGGCCCTACGAGCAGTACTTC
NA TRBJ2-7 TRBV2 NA CASSEELGSYEQYF TGTGCCAGCAGTGAAGAGCTGGGGAGCTACGAGCAGTACTTC
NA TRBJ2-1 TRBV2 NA CASQQGLYNEQFF TGTGCCAGCCAACAGGGTCTCTACAATGAGCAGTTCTTC
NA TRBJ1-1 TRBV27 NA CASSPLDTLGTEAFF TGTGCCAGCAGTCCGTTGGACACATTGGGAACTGAAGCTTTCTTT
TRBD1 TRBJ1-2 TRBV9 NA CASSVGQGPYGYTF TGTGCCAGCAGCGTAGGACAGGGACCCTATGGCTACACCTTC
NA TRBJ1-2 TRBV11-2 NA CASSWRGDGYTF TGTGCCAGCAGCTGGAGGGGTGATGGCTACACCTTC